The clone carrying this T cell receptor (beta chain) was counted a few times. Its antigen remains unidentified. This sample was taken from a study of identical twins. General observations from the study: Memory repertoires lacked the insertion deficit that abundant cord blood beta clonotypes showed. Monozygotic twin pairs showed more out-of-frame TCR alpha sharing than models estimated.

TCRdb processed the 5' RACE reads anew with MiXCR; each CDR3 protein has one entry. The sample shows under 300,000 distinct CDR3 sequences, 6% to 7% of them seen only once. Trimming pared 5 bases from V and 1 base from J, leaving 12 bases between. CDR3 length: 15 amino acids. The germline CDR1 and CDR2 sequences are LGHNA and YNFKEQ. These same data were also listed under a study on T cells expressing NK-cell markers. That study adds: Repertoires of TCR beta were obtained from T cells sorted as CD3+CD56+NKG2C+, CD3+CD56+NKG2C- and CD3+CD56-NKG2C+. NKG2C+ dominant clonotypes from more than 5 donors made up about 1.0-8% of CD8+ T cells.

The rearrangement uses TRBV4-2 and TRBJ1-5; no clear D. The sample consisted of CD8+ T cells sorted from blood. This receptor was identified in a woman younger than 35 in good health. The CDR3 nucleotides are TGTGCCAGCAGCGGATTGGGCACCAGCAATCAGCCCCAGCATTTT. It codes for CASSGLGTSNQPQHF.